The text below deals with one T cell receptor (beta chain). The antigen remains undetermined. The data originate from a study of shared clonotypes between healthy human individuals. Germline lookup yields CDR1 MDHEN and CDR2 SYDVKM. This CDR3 comprises 13 residues. V lost 6 bases, J lost 6 bases, and 14 bases lay in between. Naive CD8 isolation took CD45RO-negative cells positively selected for CCR7 and excluded terminally differentiated effector memory CD45RA+ cells. Clones were sequenced by immunoSEQ multiplex PCR, and TCRdb holds only the in-frame ones, with some missing. This table holds approximately 590,000 clones, nearly 97% found once. Overall study results and limits: Roughly 5% of naive CD4 clonotypes were shared across four donors.

The sequence derives from a woman aged 25-40 years in good health. Sequenced: naive CD8+ T cells sorted from blood. This chain joins TRBV28 and TRBJ1-2; the D gene is possibly TRBD1 (5 bases). The CDR3 here is CASSYRRGDGYTF. In DNA, the CDR3 is TGTGCCAGCAGCTACAGAAGGGGTGATGGCTACACCTTC.